Sequencing of this T cell receptor beta chain was carried out in a study of T cells after yellow fever vaccination. TCRdb independently ran MiXCR on the 5' RACE reads; one entry per CDR3 protein. The data contain approximately 150,000 distinct CDR3 sequences, roughly 8.2% of them seen just once; the ten biggest clones take up roughly 0.77%. In its sample, this clonotype was seen a few times. Antigen specificity is unknown. V was pared by 0 bases and J by 5 bases, with 9 bases between. The CDR3 extends over 14 amino acids. In germline, CDR1 is SGHRS, CDR2 YFSETQ. Study-wide results and caveats: Reappearing after the booster were most of the clones from primary vaccination (less than 98% CD4, around 90% CD8).

This chain uses TRBV5-1 with TRBJ1-5, with D tentatively TRBD1 (6 bases). Source: CD4+ T cells sorted from PBMCs, taken 5 days after the yellow fever booster vaccination. The receptor was isolated from a young man who received the YFV17D yellow fever vaccine. The CDR3: CASSLVGGYQPQHF. In DNA, the CDR3 is TGCGCCAGCAGCTTGGTGGGGGGCTATCAGCCCCAGCATTTT. Together with reference TRBV5-1 and TRBJ1-5, the CDR3 gives the full variable domain: KAGVTQTPRYLIKTRGQQVTLSCSPISGHRSVSWYQQTPGQGLQFLFEYFSETQRNKGNFPGRFSGRQFSNSRSEMNVSTLELGDSALYLCASSLVGGYQPQHFGDGTRLSIL.